These 8 T cell receptor beta chains were all obtained from the same sample, sequenced in a study of T-cell memory formation after mild COVID-19. Using its own MiXCR run on the 5' RACE reads, TCRdb lists one record per CDR3 protein. The sample yields a few hundred thousand distinct CDR3 sequences, roughly 15% seen once. What was sequenced was PBMCs or a T cell subset sorted from them (not recorded which). All receptors derive from a man younger than 35 who had mild COVID-19 (a few samples of this study predate the infection). Cell type and time point are not known.

The genes are TRBV12-3 or TRBV12-4 and TRBJ1-1; the match to TRBD1 covers 8 bases. V trimming: 6 bases; J trimming: 0 bases; junction bases outside the gene matches: 3. CDR3 size: 14 residues. The CDR3 DNA follows: TGTGCCAGCAGGGACAGGGCCATGAACACTGAAGCTTTCTTT. Translation gives CASRDRAMNTEAFF.

In its sample, this clonotype was seen once. A much bigger clone sits one base away, suggesting this may be a read error. This rearrangement joins TRBV4-2 to TRBJ2-1, with TRBD2 matching 8 bases. This CDR3 is built from 15 residues. With 4 bases clipped from V and 7 bases from J, the junction kept 9 bases outside the gene matches. Germline CDR1 reads LGHNA; CDR2 reads YNFKEQ. The CDR3 region is CASSPGRGDENEQFF. CDR3 DNA: TGTGCCAGCAGCCCCGGGAGGGGGGACGAAAATGAGCAGTTCTTC.

This clonotype was detected only a few times. The V gene is TRBV20-1, the J gene TRBJ2-7; the D gene is possibly TRBD2 (6 bases). Germline V gene data show CDR1 as DFQATT and CDR2 as SNEGSKA (reference sequence). The CDR3 contains 13 residues. V lost 4 bases to trimming and J lost 4 bases, with 14 bases between them. As DNA, the CDR3 is TGCAGTGCTACCCGGGACTCACTATACGAGCAGTACTTC. It translates to CSATRDSLYEQYF.

The V gene is TRBV11-2, the J gene TRBJ2-3; 7 nucleotides align to TRBD2. Germline V gene lookup returns CDR1 SGHAT and CDR2 FQNNGV. This CDR3 has 16 amino acids. Trimming took 0 bases from V and 2 from J; bases not matched to a gene: 5. The CDR3 here is CASSLDSSGFTDTQYF. The CDR3 nucleotides are TGTGCCAGCAGCTTAGATTCTAGCGGCTTCACAGATACGCAGTATTTT.

This sequence joins TRBV12-3 or TRBV12-4 and TRBJ2-6; D might be TRBD2 (5 bases). The CDR3 totals 15 residues. V was shortened by 3 bases and J by 3 bases, with 9 bases between the two germline ends. Here the CDR3 reads CASSFGVGGANVLTF. The CDR3 nucleotides read TGTGCCAGCAGTTTCGGGGTAGGTGGGGCCAACGTCCTGACTTTC.

This chain joins TRBV7-9 and TRBJ2-5; D gene ambiguous. This CDR3 is built from 15 residues. V lost 5 bases to trimming and J lost 5 bases, with 18 bases between them. In germline, CDR1 is SEHNR, CDR2 FQNEAQ (reference sequence). CDR3 in DNA: TGTGCCAGCAGCCGAACGTTAACACCCCTCGAGACCCAGTACTTC. Its translation: CASSRTLTPLETQYF. The full variable domain, rest sourced from reference TRBV7-9 and TRBJ2-5, is DTGVSQNPRHKITKRGQNVTFRCDPISEHNRLYWYRQTLGQGPEFLTYFQNEAQLEKSRLLSDRFSAERPKGSFSTLEIQRTEQGDSAMYLCASSRTLTPLETQYFGPGTRLLVL.

This clonotype was recorded a few times. The chain employs TRBV5-5 and TRBJ2-3; no clear D gene. The CDR3 has 14 residues. From germline, CDR1 is SGHKS and CDR2 YYEKEE (reference sequence). V lost 0 bases and J lost 2, with 7 bases in between. The CDR3 is CASSLEELTDTQYF. DNA for the CDR3: TGTGCCAGCAGCTTGGAAGAGCTCACAGATACGCAGTATTTT.

V gene TRBV7-3 combines with J gene TRBJ1-1, with D tentatively TRBD1 (5 bases). Trimming took off 5 bases at V and 5 bases at J, with 15 bases between the two ends. There are 14 residues in the CDR3. Germline values: CDR1 SGHTA, CDR2 FQGTGA. CDR3 DNA: TGTGCCAGCAGCGAGAACGGGGCGTCGACTGAAGCTTTCTTT. As protein: CASSENGASTEAFF.